One sample yielded the 6 T cell receptor beta chains listed below, sequenced in a study of blood T cell repertoires in COVID-19. Clones were sequenced by immunoSEQ multiplex PCR, and TCRdb holds only the in-frame ones, with some missing. The repertoire consists of 24,000 or so clones, with 65% to 90% occurring once and the leading ten covering 15% to 20%. The sample consisted of peripheral blood. These receptors were obtained from a human donor with acute or convalescent COVID-19. The donor label of this sample is uncertain.

J is TRBJ2-7 and V is TRBV3-1 (or the pseudogene TRBV3-2), with 7 bases lining up with TRBD1. V trimming: 4 bases; J trimming: 2 bases; junction bases outside the gene matches: 5. Germline-derived CDR1 and CDR2 are LGHDT and YNNKEL (reference sequence). The CDR3 totals 14 residues. CDR3 region: CASSRVQGTYEQYF. CDR3 DNA: TGTGCCAGCAGCCGAGTACAGGGGACCTACGAGCAGTACTTC.

This chain connects TRBV14 to TRBJ1-1, with TRBD1 identical over 7 bases. This CDR3 has 15 residues. Germline V gene data show CDR1 as SGHDN and CDR2 as FVKESK. V gave up 3 bases and J gave up 0 bases; unmatched junction bases: 4. The CDR3 is CASSQRTGMNTEAFF. The CDR3 DNA is TGTGCCAGCAGCCAGAGGACAGGAATGAACACTGAAGCTTTCTTT.

The rearrangement joins TRBV5-5 to TRBJ1-2, with D possibly TRBD1 on 5 matching bases. CDR3 length: 14 amino acids. Trimming pared 3 bases from V and 4 bases from J, leaving 13 bases between. The germline gives CDR1 SGHKS, CDR2 YYEKEE (reference sequence). As DNA, the CDR3 is TGTGCCAGCAGCTCCGGGGGGGGGAGCTATGGCTACACCTTC. It encodes CASSSGGGSYGYTF.

This chain links TRBV4-2 with TRBJ2-7, with 8 nucleotides matching TRBD1. Germline V gives CDR1 LGHNA, CDR2 YNFKEQ. The ends lost 0 bases at V and 4 bases at J; junction bases unmatched: 5. The CDR3 has 15 residues. The DNA of the CDR3 is TGTGCCAGCAGCCAAGAGAGGGACAGGACGTACGAGCAGTACTTC. Amino acids: CASSQERDRTYEQYF.

This chain uses TRBV29-1 with TRBJ1-6; D call uncertain. This CDR3 comprises 13 residues. In germline, CDR1 is SQVTM, CDR2 ANQGSEA. V dropped 6 bases and J dropped 6 bases, with 12 bases sitting between them. The CDR3 DNA is TGCAGCGTGTCCTCGGACTTTAATTCACCCCTCCACTTT. Protein product: CSVSSDFNSPLHF.

The chain has TRBV29-1 and TRBJ1-2; a weak D match, TRBD1 (5 bases). V lost 6 bases to trimming and J lost 4 bases, with 18 bases between them. Germline V gene lookup returns CDR1 SQVTM and CDR2 ANQGSEA. This CDR3 region has 14 residues. The CDR3 region has the DNA TGCAGCGTACAGCCCACGGTACAGGCCTATGGCTACACCTTC. Protein sequence: CSVQPTVQAYGYTF. The complete variable domain, with remaining parts taken from reference TRBV29-1 and TRBJ1-2, reads SAVISQKPSRDICQRGTSLTIQCQVDSQVTMMFWYRQQPGQSLTLIATANQGSEATYESGFVIDKFPISRPNLTFSTLTVSNMSPEDSSIYLCSVQPTVQAYGYTFGSGTRLTVV.